These 27 T cell receptor beta chains originate from one sample sequenced in a study of T-cell reconstitution after alpha-beta-depleted transplantation in children. Study conclusions and caveats: At one year after transplant, newly produced T cells mostly accounted for T-cell counts and diversity.

Unique molecular identifiers were used in preparing the TCRbeta library. Each CDR3 protein is one row after TCRdb ran MiXCR on the PCR reads. The sample lists 250,000 to 300,000 distinct CDR3 sequences, about 7.3% occurring once. Their cognate antigens are unknown. Specimen: peripheral blood, collected 360 days after TCRalphabeta/CD19-depleted stem cell transplant. These TCRs come from a female patient aged 2-15 years who had a stem cell transplant for Fanconi anemia, so the T cells may come from the graft donor.

This clonotype came up many times. The chain uses TRBV7-9 and TRBJ1-1; D unclear. The CDR3 loop spans 16 amino acids. The V end lost 4 bases, the J end lost 1 base, and 16 bases lay between the germline ends. Germline lookup yields CDR1 SEHNR and CDR2 FQNEAQ (reference sequence). The CDR3 is CASSSPSDRPNTEAFF. DNA of the CDR3: TGTGCCAGCAGCTCTCCCTCGGACCGGCCGAACACTGAAGCTTTCTTT.

This clonotype was seen a handful of times. This chain uses TRBV20-1 with TRBJ2-3; possible D gene TRBD1, 6 bases. From germline, CDR1 is DFQATT and CDR2 SNEGSKA (reference sequence). There are 15 residues in the CDR3. V was pared by 1 base and J by 1 base, with 12 bases between. The CDR3 region is CSARGVSGGTDTQYF. The CDR3 DNA is TGCAGTGCTAGAGGGGTGTCAGGGGGCACAGATACGCAGTATTTT.

This clonotype was seen at least ten times. V and J are TRBV12-3 or TRBV12-4 and TRBJ1-1; no reliable D call. The V gene lost 7 bases and the J gene lost 1 base, with 13 bases spanning the gap. The CDR3 spans 14 residues. CDR3 protein: CASTPFSRNTEAFF. CDR3 nucleotides: TGTGCCAGCACCCCTTTTAGTAGGAACACTGAAGCTTTCTTT.

This clonotype was counted a few times. V usage is TRBV28 and J usage is TRBJ1-5; D is ambiguous. Germline V lookup: CDR1 MDHEN, CDR2 SYDVKM. The CDR3 has 14 amino acids. Trimming cost V 5 bases and J 7 bases, with 15 bases left between them. The CDR3 region has the DNA TGTGCCAGCAGTCCAATCCTTGCGGTACAGCCCCAGCATTTT. Protein: CASSPILAVQPQHF.

There are a few counts of this clonotype. This chain uses TRBV12-3 or TRBV12-4 with TRBJ1-2; D may be TRBD1 (6 bases). The ends were cut back, 5 bases at V and 8 bases at J, with 18 bases in the middle. This CDR3 has 14 residues. The CDR3 protein is CASSPGTPNRGYTF. The CDR3 region has the DNA TGTGCCAGCAGTCCCGGGACACCCAACAGGGGCTACACCTTC.

The V gene is TRBV19, the J gene TRBJ2-2; no firm D call. The length of the CDR3 is 11 residues. Germline values: CDR1 LNHDA, CDR2 SQIVND (reference sequence). V lost 2 bases, J lost 5 bases, and 0 bases lay in between. The chain's CDR3 is CASSITGELFF. As DNA, the CDR3 is TGTGCCAGTAGTATAACCGGGGAGCTGTTTTTT.

This clonotype was counted only a few times. The chain joins TRBV5-1 to TRBJ2-5; 9 bases are a match to TRBD1. The germline V gene has CDR1 SGHRS and CDR2 YFSETQ. The CDR3 length is 15 residues. V lost 5 bases and J lost 3; bases outside the gene matches: 8. In DNA form, the CDR3 reads TGCGCCAGCAGGGGGGTACAGGGGGCGAAAGAGACCCAGTACTTC. Protein product: CASRGVQGAKETQYF.

This clonotype has a count of ten or more. The CDR3 sequence: CASSPRQFHQETQYF. The CDR3 nucleotides are TGCGCCAGCAGCCCACGACAGTTTCACCAAGAGACCCAGTACTTC. The genes are TRBV5-1 and TRBJ2-5, with a weak D call TRBD1 (5 bases). The CDR3 has 15 amino acids. Germline CDR1 and CDR2: SGHRS and YFSETQ. V gave up 4 bases and J gave up 0 bases, with 13 bases separating them.

The genes are TRBV12-5 and TRBJ2-2, with 7 bases lining up with TRBD1. The CDR3 sequence is 15 residues long. J was trimmed by 2 bases and V by 4 bases; bases with no gene match: 4. CDR1 is LGHNT and CDR2 is FRNRAP in the germline V gene. The CDR3 DNA follows: TGTGCTAGTGGTTCCGGGACAGCTAACACCGGGGAGCTGTTTTTT. Encoded protein: CASGSGTANTGELFF.

This clonotype appeared many times. V gene TRBV12-3 or TRBV12-4 combines with J gene TRBJ1-5; D may be TRBD1 (5 bases). V shed 3 bases and J shed 13 bases, with 16 bases lying between them. The CDR3 sequence is 13 residues long. The CDR3 DNA is TGTGCCAGCAGTTTGGGTTCAGGTGGACAACAGCATTTT. This sequence encodes CASSLGSGGQQHF.

This clonotype was detected a few times. The rearrangement links TRBV24-1 to TRBJ2-3; TRBD2 aligns across 13 bases. The length of the CDR3 is 16 residues. J gave up 5 bases and V 3 bases, and 4 bases lay outside the gene matches. Germline values: CDR1 KGHDR, CDR2 SFDVKD. The CDR3 sequence: CATSDGTSGVVDTQYF. In DNA form, the CDR3 reads TGTGCCACCAGTGATGGGACTAGCGGGGTGGTAGATACGCAGTATTTT.

The J gene is TRBJ2-7, the V gene TRBV28, with 10 bases lining up with TRBD2. The CDR3 is 17 residues long. Germline CDR1 reads MDHEN; CDR2 reads SYDVKM. With 8 bases clipped from V and 6 bases from J, the junction kept 19 bases outside the gene matches. Written as DNA, the CDR3 is TGTGCCAGCCTTCCTCTAGCGGGAGCCCCAATACTAAGCGAGCAGTACTTC. Encoded protein: CASLPLAGAPILSEQYF.

Of note for this clonotype: The junction departs from the called germline gene at one end, perhaps through a read error. V is TRBV4-2 and J is TRBJ2-3; the match to TRBD2 covers 15 bases. This CDR3 spans 16 amino acids. Germline CDR1 is LGHNA and CDR2 is YNFKEQ. CDR3: CASSLGTSGGTETQYF. The CDR3 nucleotides are TGTGCCAGCAGCCTCGGGACTAGCGGGGGGACAGAAACGCAGTATTTT.

This clonotype was recorded a few times. This chain connects TRBV7-2 to TRBJ2-2; the D gene is possibly TRBD1 (6 bases). CDR3 length: 15 amino acids. Germline lookup yields CDR1 SGHTA and CDR2 FQGNSA. Trimming stripped 3 bases from V and 6 bases from J, with 14 bases between. The CDR3 DNA reads TGTGCCAGCAGCTTTCGTAGGGGGTCGTCCGGGGAGCTGTTTTTT. This codes for CASSFRRGSSGELFF.

In this sample, this clonotype turned up a few times. The rearrangement joins TRBV10-3 to TRBJ2-1, with a tentative D call TRBD2 (7 bases). The CDR3 runs to 16 residues. Trimming took 1 base from V and 7 from J, leaving 17 bases between them. In germline, CDR1 is ENHRY, CDR2 SYGVKD. The CDR3 region is CAISEWGAGALNEQFF. The CDR3 DNA sequence: TGTGCCATCAGTGAGTGGGGGGCGGGGGCCCTTAATGAGCAGTTCTTC.

This clonotype was seen at least ten times. V and J are TRBV10-3 and TRBJ1-2; D is ambiguous. Between the trimmed V and J ends, which lost 0 bases and 5 bases, there was a span of 10 bases. CDR1 and CDR2 from the germline V gene are ENHRY and SYGVKD. The CDR3 is made up of 14 amino acids. The CDR3 protein is CAISESNLWYGYTF. The CDR3 region has the DNA TGTGCCATCAGTGAGTCGAACCTTTGGTATGGCTACACCTTC.

This clonotype was recorded at least ten times. The J gene is TRBJ2-3, the V gene TRBV20-1; possibly TRBD1 for D (5 bases). Trimming took 7 bases from V and 5 from J, leaving 10 bases between them. CDR3 length equals 11 residues. From germline, CDR1 is DFQATT and CDR2 SNEGSKA (reference sequence). The CDR3 loop reads CSGGHRDTQYF. The CDR3 nucleotides read TGCAGTGGGGGCCACAGAGATACGCAGTATTTT.

The CDR3 nucleotides are TGTGCCAGCAGTTACGCAGAAAGCCCGACCTTACGATATGGCTACACCTTC. As protein: CASSYAESPTLRYGYTF. The rearrangement links TRBV6-5 to TRBJ1-2; D unclear. In germline, CDR1 is MNHEY, CDR2 SVGAGI. The CDR3 has 17 residues. V was pared by 2 bases and J by 5 bases, with 21 bases between.

This clonotype showed up many times. V gene TRBV9 combines with J gene TRBJ2-2; 8 positions agree with TRBD2. In germline, CDR1 is SGDLS, CDR2 YYNGEE. The CDR3 extends over 16 amino acids. V lost 0 bases and J lost 1; bases outside the gene matches: 2. The CDR3, as DNA: TGTGCCAGCAGCGTAGCCAGCGGGAGGAACACCGGGGAGCTGTTTTTT. It codes for CASSVASGRNTGELFF.

The chain employs TRBV3-1 and TRBJ2-7; D remains unclear. From germline, CDR1 is LGHDT and CDR2 YNNKEL (reference sequence). V was pared by 8 bases and J by 5 bases, with 19 bases between. The CDR3 is 14 amino acids. CDR3 loop: CASCYGAEVNEQYF. The CDR3 bases are TGTGCCAGCTGCTACGGAGCTGAAGTGAACGAGCAGTACTTC.

This clonotype was recorded many times. The rearrangement links TRBV20-1 to TRBJ1-6; D might be TRBD1 (6 bases). Deletions cut 4 bases from V and 7 bases from J, with 17 bases between. The CDR3 totals 15 residues. Germline CDR1 and CDR2: DFQATT and SNEGSKA (reference sequence). The CDR3 loop is CSATAIRTANSPLHF. As DNA, the CDR3 is TGCAGTGCTACTGCCATTAGGACAGCCAATTCACCCCTCCACTTT.

This clonotype has just a few counts. V usage is TRBV18 and J usage is TRBJ1-2; no clear D. The CDR3 has 13 amino acids. Trimming removed 3 bases at V and 7 bases at J, with 12 bases between. Germline V gene lookup returns CDR1 KGHSH and CDR2 LQKENI. The CDR3 DNA is TGTGCCAGCTCACCGCGGAAGGATCTTGGCTACACCTTC. Translation: CASSPRKDLGYTF. The full variable domain, in which reference TRBV18 and TRBJ1-2 provide the parts outside the CDR3, is NAGVMQNPRHLVRRRGQEARLRCSPMKGHSHVYWYRQLPEEGLKFMVYLQKENIIDESGMPKERFSAEFPKEGPSILRIQQVVRGDSAAYFCASSPRKDLGYTFGSGTRLTVV.

V usage is TRBV18 and J usage is TRBJ1-1; the D is unclear. The CDR3 sequence is 12 residues long. V was trimmed by 3 bases and J by 8 bases, leaving 10 bases between them. Germline loops: CDR1 KGHSH, CDR2 LQKENI. CDR3 residues: CASSPTQSEAFF. CDR3 nucleotides: TGTGCCAGCTCACCGACACAGTCCGAAGCTTTCTTT. Supplemented by reference TRBV18 and TRBJ1-1, the full variable domain reads NAGVMQNPRHLVRRRGQEARLRCSPMKGHSHVYWYRQLPEEGLKFMVYLQKENIIDESGMPKERFSAEFPKEGPSILRIQQVVRGDSAAYFCASSPTQSEAFFGQGTRLTVV.

This clonotype was observed at least ten times. The genes are TRBV28 and TRBJ1-6, with D possibly TRBD1 on 5 matching bases. Trimming took 7 bases from V and 7 from J, leaving 14 bases between them. The CDR3 has 14 amino acids. From germline, CDR1 is MDHEN and CDR2 SYDVKM. The CDR3, as DNA: TGTGCCAGCAAGCTAAAGGGGACCAATTCACCCCTCCACTTT. Encoded protein: CASKLKGTNSPLHF.

This clonotype was seen at least ten times. The V gene is TRBV5-1, the J gene TRBJ2-1, with D possibly TRBD1 on 6 matching bases. The V end lost 3 bases, the J end lost 6 bases, and 10 bases lay between the germline ends. Germline assignment: CDR1 SGHRS and CDR2 YFSETQ. The CDR3 runs to 13 residues. The DNA of the CDR3 is TGCGCCAGCAGCTACTGGACAGCCAATGAGCAGTTCTTC. It codes for CASSYWTANEQFF. The variable domain in full, completed from reference TRBV5-1 and TRBJ2-1, reads KAGVTQTPRYLIKTRGQQVTLSCSPISGHRSVSWYQQTPGQGLQFLFEYFSETQRNKGNFPGRFSGRQFSNSRSEMNVSTLELGDSALYLCASSYWTANEQFFGPGTRLTVL.

The V call is TRBV7-2, the J call TRBJ2-7; D perhaps matches TRBD2 (6 bases). Germline-derived CDR1 and CDR2 are SGHTA and FQGNSA. The CDR3 totals 16 residues. V was shortened by 5 bases and J by 0 bases, with 17 bases between the two germline ends. For the CDR3, the DNA is TGTGCCAGCAGCGGGACCGGGACTCTCCTCTCCTACGAGCAGTACTTC. This gives the protein CASSGTGTLLSYEQYF.

Only a few counts were recorded for this clonotype. This chain links TRBV2 with TRBJ2-5; 7 nucleotides align to TRBD2. The ends lost 6 bases at V and 4 bases at J; junction bases unmatched: 5. The CDR3 spans 13 residues. CDR1 SNHLY and CDR2 FYNNEI come from the germline V gene. CDR3 nucleotides: TGTGCCAGCAGGACTAGCATGACAGAGACCCAGTACTTC. Protein: CASRTSMTETQYF.